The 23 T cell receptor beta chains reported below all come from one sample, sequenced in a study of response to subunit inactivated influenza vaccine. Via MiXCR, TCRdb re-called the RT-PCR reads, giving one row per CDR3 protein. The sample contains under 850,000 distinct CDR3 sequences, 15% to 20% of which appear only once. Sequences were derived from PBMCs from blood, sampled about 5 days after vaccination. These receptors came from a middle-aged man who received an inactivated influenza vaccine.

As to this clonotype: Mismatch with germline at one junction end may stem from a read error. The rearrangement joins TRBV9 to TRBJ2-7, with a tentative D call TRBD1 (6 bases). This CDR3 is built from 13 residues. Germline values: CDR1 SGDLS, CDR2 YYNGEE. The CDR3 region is CASSPGHSYEHYF. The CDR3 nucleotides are TGTGCCAGCAGCCCGGGACACTCCTACGAGCACTACTTC.

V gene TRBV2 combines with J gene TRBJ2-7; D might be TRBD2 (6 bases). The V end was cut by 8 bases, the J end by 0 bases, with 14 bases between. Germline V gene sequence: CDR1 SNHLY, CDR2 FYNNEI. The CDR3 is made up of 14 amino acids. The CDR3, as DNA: TGTGCCAGCGCTACACGGGACTTCTCCTACGAGCAGTACTTC. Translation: CASATRDFSYEQYF. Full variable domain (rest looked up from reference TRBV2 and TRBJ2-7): EPEVTQTPSHQVTQMGQEVILRCVPISNHLYFYWYRQILGQKVEFLVSFYNNEISEKSEIFDDQFSVERPDGSNFTLKIRSTKLEDSAMYFCASATRDFSYEQYFGPGTRLTVT.

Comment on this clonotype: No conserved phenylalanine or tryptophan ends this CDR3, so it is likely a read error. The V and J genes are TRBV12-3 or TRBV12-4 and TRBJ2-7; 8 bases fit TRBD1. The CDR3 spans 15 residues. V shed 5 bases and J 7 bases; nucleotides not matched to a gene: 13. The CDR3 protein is CASSPTGQGFREQYL. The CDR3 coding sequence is TGTGCCAGCAGTCCCACCGGACAGGGTTTTAGGGAGCAGTACCTC.

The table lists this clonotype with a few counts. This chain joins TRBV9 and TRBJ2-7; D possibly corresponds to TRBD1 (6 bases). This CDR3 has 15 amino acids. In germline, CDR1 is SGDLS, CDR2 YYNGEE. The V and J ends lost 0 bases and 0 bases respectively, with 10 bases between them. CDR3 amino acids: CASSVGDMLSYEQYF. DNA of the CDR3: TGTGCCAGCAGCGTAGGGGACATGCTCTCCTACGAGCAGTACTTC.

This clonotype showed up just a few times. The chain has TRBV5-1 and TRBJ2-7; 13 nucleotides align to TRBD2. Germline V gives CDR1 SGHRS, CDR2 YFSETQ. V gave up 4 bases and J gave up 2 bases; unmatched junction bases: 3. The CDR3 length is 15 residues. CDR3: CASSGTSGRAYEQYF. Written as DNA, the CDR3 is TGCGCCAGCAGCGGAACTAGCGGGAGGGCCTACGAGCAGTACTTC.

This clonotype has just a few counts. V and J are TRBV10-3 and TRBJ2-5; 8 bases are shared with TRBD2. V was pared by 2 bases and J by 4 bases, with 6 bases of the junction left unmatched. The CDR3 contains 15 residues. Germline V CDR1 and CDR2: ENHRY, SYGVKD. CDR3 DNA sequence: TGTGCCATCAGTGAGGGAGCGGCGGGAGGAGAGACCCAGTACTTC. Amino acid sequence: CAISEGAAGGETQYF.

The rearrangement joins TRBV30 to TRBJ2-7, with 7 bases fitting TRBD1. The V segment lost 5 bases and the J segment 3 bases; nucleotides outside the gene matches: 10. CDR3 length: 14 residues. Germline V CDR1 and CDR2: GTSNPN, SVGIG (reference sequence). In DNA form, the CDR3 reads TGTGCCTGGGACGACCCCCGGGACAGCTACGAGCAGTACTTC. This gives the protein CAWDDPRDSYEQYF. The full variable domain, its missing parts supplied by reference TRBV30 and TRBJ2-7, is SQTIHQWPATLVQPVGSPLSLECTVEGTSNPNLYWYRQAAGRGLQLLFYSVGIGQISSEVPQNLSASRPQDRQFILSSKKLLLSDSGFYLCAWDDPRDSYEQYFGPGTRLTVT.

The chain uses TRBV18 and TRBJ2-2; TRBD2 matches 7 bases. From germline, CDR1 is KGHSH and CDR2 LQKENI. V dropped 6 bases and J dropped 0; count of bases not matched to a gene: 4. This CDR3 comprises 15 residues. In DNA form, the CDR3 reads TGTGCCAGCTCCTCGGGACTAACGAACACCGGGGAGCTGTTTTTT. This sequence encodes CASSSGLTNTGELFF.

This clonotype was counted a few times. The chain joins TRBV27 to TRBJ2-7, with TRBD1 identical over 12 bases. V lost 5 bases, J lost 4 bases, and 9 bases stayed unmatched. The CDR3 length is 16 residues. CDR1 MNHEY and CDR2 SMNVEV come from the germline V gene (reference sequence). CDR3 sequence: CASSGARDRGLYEQYF. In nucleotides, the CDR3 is TGTGCCAGCAGTGGAGCCCGGGACAGGGGGCTTTACGAGCAGTACTTC.

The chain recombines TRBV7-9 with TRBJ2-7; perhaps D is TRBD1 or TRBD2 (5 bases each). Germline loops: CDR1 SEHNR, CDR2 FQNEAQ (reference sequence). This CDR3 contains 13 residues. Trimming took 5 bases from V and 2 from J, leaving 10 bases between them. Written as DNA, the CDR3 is TGTGCCAGCAGCCCGCCGGGACCCTACGAGCAGTACTTC. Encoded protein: CASSPPGPYEQYF.

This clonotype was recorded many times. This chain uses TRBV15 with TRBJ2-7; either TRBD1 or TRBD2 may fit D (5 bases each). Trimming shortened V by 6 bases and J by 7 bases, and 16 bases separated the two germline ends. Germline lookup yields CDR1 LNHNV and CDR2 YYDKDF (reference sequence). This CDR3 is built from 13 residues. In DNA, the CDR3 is TGTGCCACCAGAGGGACGTCCTACGGGGAGCAGTACTTC. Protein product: CATRGTSYGEQYF.

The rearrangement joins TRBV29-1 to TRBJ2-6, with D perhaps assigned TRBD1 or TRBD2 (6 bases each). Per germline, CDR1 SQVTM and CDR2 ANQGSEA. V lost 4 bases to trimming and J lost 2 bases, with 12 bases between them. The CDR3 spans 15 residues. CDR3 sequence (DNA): TGCAGCGTTGGTCGGGGGCAGGCTGGGGCCAACGTCCTGACTTTC. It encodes CSVGRGQAGANVLTF.

CDR3 bases: TGCAGTGCTAGAGCCCCTGGACCGATTAATGAAAAACTGTTTTTT. Protein: CSARAPGPINEKLFF. The rearrangement uses TRBV20-1 and TRBJ1-4; D not resolved. The CDR3 has 15 residues. Germline V CDR1 and CDR2: DFQATT, SNEGSKA (reference sequence). V gave up 1 base and J gave up 4 bases, with 13 bases separating them.

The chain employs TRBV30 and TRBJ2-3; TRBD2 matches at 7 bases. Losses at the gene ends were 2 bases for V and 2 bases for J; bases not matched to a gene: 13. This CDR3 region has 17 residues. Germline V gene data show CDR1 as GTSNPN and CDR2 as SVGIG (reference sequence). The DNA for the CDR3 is TGTGCCTGGAGTCCTAGTGCGAGTCTAGCGGCCACAGATACGCAGTATTTT. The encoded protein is CAWSPSASLAATDTQYF.

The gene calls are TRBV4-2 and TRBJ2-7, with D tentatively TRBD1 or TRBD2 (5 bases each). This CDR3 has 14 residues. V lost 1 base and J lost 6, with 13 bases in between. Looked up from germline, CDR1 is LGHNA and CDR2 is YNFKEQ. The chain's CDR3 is CASSQAPEGREQYF. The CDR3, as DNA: TGTGCCAGCAGCCAAGCGCCAGAGGGACGCGAGCAGTACTTC.

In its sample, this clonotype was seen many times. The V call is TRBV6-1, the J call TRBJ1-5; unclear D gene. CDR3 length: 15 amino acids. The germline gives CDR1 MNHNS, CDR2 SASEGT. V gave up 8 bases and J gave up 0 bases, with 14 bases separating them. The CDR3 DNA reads TGTGCCAGCGCCTTGATGGCATATAGCAATCAGCCCCAGCATTTT. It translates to CASALMAYSNQPQHF.

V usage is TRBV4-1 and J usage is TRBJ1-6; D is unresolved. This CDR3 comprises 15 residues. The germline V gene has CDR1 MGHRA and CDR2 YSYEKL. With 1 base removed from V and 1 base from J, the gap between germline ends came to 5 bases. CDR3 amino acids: CASSQADSYNSPLHF. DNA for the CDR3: TGCGCCAGCAGCCAAGCGGATTCCTATAATTCACCCCTCCACTTT.

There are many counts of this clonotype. The CDR3 nucleotides are TGTGCCAGCAGTTCCCGACAGGGTGGCGAGCAGTACTTC. Protein product: CASSSRQGGEQYF. V gene TRBV12-3 or TRBV12-4 combines with J gene TRBJ2-7; the match to TRBD1 covers 7 bases. Germline trimming cut 4 bases from V and 6 bases from J; bases unmatched to any gene: 6. The CDR3 has 13 amino acids.

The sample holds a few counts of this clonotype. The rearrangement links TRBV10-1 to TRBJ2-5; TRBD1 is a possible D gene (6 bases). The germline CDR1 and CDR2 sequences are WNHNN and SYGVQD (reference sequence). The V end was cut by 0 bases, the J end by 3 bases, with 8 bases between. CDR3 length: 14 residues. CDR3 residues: CASSESHREETQYF. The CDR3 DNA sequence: TGCGCCAGCAGTGAGTCGCACAGGGAAGAGACCCAGTACTTC.

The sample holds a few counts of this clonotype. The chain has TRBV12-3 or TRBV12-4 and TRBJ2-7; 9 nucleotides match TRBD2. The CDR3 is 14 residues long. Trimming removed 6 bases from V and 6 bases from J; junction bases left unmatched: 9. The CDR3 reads CASSQGLAFTEQYF. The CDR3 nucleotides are TGTGCCAGCAGCCAGGGACTAGCCTTCACCGAGCAGTACTTC.

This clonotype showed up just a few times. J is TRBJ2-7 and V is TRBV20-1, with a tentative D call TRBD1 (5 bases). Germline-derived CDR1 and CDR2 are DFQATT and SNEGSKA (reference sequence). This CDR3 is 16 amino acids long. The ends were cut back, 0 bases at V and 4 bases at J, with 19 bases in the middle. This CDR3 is CSARDYGKGAAYEQYF. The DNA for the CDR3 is TGCAGTGCTAGAGACTACGGCAAAGGGGCCGCTTACGAGCAGTACTTC.

The CDR3 DNA follows: TGTGCCAGCAACCCGGCCCAGGGTCCAAAGAGCACAGATACGCAGTATTTT. Its translation is CASNPAQGPKSTDTQYF. The V and J genes are TRBV6-1 and TRBJ2-3, with TRBD1 as a possible D gene (5 bases). The CDR3 extends over 17 amino acids. Germline CDR1 and CDR2: MNHNS and SASEGT. Trimming removed 7 bases at V and 0 bases at J, with 20 bases between.

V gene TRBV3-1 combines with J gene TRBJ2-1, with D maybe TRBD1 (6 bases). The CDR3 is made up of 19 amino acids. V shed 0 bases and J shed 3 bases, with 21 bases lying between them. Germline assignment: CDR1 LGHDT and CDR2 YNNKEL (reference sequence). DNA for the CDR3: TGTGCCAGCAGCCAAGAAGGGACCCTTGACAGGTACTTCTACAATGAGCAGTTCTTC. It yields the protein CASSQEGTLDRYFYNEQFF.